This T cell receptor (beta chain) is from a study of T cells after yellow fever vaccination. In the study overall: In the case of low-cell-number fractions, SMART-Seq v4 Ultra Low Input was used for preparation. Study conclusions and caveats: CD4 and CD8 compartments shared a small share of clonotypes. Abundant bulk-derived clonotypes could contaminate FACS-sorted repertoires.

Using its own MiXCR run on the 5' RACE reads, TCRdb lists one record per CDR3 protein. The table records about 32,000 distinct CDR3 sequences, less than 8.5% of them present only once. The table lists this clonotype with many counts. V was pared by 1 base and J by 10 bases, with 20 bases between. Germline values: CDR1 SGHTA, CDR2 FQGNSA. The CDR3 runs to 16 residues. The source material was PBMCs, either bulk or a sorted T-cell subset (CD4+, CD8+, memory, or dextramer-sorted; not recorded which), sampled on the day of the first yellow fever vaccination. The chain employs TRBV7-2 and TRBJ2-1, with D tentatively TRBD2 (5 bases). The clonotype comes from a man aged 18 to 35 who received the YFV17D yellow fever vaccine. The CDR3 sequence is CASSLVTSSSIYEQFF. CDR3 nucleotides: TGTGCCAGCAGCTTAGTTACGTCTAGCTCGATTTACGAGCAGTTCTTC.